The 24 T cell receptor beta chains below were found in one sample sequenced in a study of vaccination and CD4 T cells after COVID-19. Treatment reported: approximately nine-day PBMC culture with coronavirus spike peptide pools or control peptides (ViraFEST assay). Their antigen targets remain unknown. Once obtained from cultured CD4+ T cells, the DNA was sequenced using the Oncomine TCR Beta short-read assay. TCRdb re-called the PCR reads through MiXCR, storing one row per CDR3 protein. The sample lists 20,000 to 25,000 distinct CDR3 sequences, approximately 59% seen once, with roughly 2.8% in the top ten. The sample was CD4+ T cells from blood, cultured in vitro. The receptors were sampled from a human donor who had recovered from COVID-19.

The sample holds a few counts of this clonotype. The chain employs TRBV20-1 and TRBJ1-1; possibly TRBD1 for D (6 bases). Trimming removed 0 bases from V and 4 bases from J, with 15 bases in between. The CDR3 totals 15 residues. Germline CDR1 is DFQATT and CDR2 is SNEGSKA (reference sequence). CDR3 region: CSAREGTSRGTEAFF. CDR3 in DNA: TGCAGTGCTAGAGAGGGGACCTCCAGGGGCACTGAAGCTTTCTTT.

The CDR3 coding sequence is TGTGCCAGCAGCTTAGGGGACAGGGATAAAGCTTTCTTT. Its translation: CASSLGDRDKAFF. The chain has TRBV7-9 and TRBJ1-1; 9 bases map to TRBD1. This CDR3 comprises 13 residues. Germline V gives CDR1 SEHNR, CDR2 FQNEAQ (reference sequence). Trimming cost V 1 base and J 9 bases; bases outside gene matches: 3.

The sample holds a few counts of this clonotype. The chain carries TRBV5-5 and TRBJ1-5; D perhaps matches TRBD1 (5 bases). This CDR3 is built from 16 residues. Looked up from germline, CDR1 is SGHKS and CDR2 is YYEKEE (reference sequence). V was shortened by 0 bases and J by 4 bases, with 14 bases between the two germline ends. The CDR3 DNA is TGTGCCAGCAGCTTGGCCGTGTCAGGGATTAATCAGCCCCAGCATTTT. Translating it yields CASSLAVSGINQPQHF.

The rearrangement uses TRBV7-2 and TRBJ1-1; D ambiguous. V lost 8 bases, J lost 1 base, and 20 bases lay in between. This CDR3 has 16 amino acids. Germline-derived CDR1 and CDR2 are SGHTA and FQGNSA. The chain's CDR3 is CASRFGPIYGNTEAFF. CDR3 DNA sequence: TGTGCCAGCCGATTCGGCCCGATCTATGGGAACACTGAAGCTTTCTTT.

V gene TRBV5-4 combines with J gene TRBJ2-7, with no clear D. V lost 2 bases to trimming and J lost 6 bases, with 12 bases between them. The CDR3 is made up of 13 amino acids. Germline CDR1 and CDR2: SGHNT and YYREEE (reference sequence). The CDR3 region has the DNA TGTGCCAGCAGCTTCGCCGCGTGGGGCGAGCAGTACTTC. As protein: CASSFAAWGEQYF.

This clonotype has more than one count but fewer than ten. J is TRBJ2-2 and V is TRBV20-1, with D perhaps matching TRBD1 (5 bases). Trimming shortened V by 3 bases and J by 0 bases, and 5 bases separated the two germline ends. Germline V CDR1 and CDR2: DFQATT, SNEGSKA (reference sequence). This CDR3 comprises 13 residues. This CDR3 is CSARTANTGELFF. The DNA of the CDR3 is TGCAGTGCTAGGACAGCGAACACCGGGGAGCTGTTTTTT.

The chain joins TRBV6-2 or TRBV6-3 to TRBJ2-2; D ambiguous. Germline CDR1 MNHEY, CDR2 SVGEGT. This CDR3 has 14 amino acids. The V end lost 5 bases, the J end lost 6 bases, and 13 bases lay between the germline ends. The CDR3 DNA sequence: TGTGCCAGCAGTCAACTACTCGGGTCCGGGGAGCTGTTTTTT. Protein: CASSQLLGSGELFF.

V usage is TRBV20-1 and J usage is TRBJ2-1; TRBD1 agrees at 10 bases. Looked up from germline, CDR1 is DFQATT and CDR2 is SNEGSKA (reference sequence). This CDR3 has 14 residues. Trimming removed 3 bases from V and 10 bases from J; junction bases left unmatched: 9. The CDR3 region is CSASRDRGLDEQFF. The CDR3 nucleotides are TGCAGTGCTAGCCGGGACAGGGGTCTCGACGAGCAGTTCTTC.

CDR3 DNA sequence: TGTGCCAGCAGTGACCGTCTGAGGACAACTATCGGGGAGCTGTTTTTT. It is translated as CASSDRLRTTIGELFF. The J gene is TRBJ2-2, the V gene TRBV6-4; D is possibly TRBD1 (5 bases). The V gene lost 2 bases and the J gene lost 7 bases, with 17 bases spanning the gap. Germline values: CDR1 MRHNA, CDR2 SNTAGT. The CDR3 is 16 residues long.

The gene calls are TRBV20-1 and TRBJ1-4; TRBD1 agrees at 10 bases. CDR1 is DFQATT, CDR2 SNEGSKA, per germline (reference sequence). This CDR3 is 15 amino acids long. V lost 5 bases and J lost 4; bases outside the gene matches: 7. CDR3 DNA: TGCAGTGCTCTTGGACAGGGGGATAGTAATGAAAAACTGTTTTTT. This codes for CSALGQGDSNEKLFF.

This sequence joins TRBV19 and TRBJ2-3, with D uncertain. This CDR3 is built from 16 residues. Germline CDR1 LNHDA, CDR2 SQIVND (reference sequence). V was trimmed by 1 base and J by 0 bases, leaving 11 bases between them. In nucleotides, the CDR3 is TGTGCCAGTAGTATAGGACGGTCTCCTAGCACAGATACGCAGTATTTT. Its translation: CASSIGRSPSTDTQYF.

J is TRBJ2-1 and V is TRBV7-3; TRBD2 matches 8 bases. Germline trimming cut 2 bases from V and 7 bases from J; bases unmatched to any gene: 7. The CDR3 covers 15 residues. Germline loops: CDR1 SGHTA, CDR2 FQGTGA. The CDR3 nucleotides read TGTGCCAGCAGCTTACGCGGGGGGCGCGGGAATGAGCAGTTCTTC. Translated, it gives CASSLRGGRGNEQFF.

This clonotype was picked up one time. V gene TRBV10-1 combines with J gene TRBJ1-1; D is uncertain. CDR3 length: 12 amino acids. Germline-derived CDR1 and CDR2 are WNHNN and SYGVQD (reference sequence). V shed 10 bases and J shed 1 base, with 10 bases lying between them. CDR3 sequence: CANFPPNTEAFF. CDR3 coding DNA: TGCGCCAATTTTCCCCCGAACACTGAAGCTTTCTTT.

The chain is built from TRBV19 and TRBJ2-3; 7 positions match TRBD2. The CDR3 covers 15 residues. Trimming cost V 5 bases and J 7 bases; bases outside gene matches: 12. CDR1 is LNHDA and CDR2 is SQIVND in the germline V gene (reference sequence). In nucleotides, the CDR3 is TGTGCCAGTAGTTCGCCCGGGACTACTGGGTATACGCAGTATTTT. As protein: CASSSPGTTGYTQYF.

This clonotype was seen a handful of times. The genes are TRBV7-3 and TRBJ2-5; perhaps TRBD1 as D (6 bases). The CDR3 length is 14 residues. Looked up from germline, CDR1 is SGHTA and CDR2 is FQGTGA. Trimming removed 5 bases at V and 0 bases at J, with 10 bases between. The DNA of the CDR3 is TGTGCCAGCAGCCCTGACAGGTACCAAGAGACCCAGTACTTC. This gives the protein CASSPDRYQETQYF.

CDR3 residues: CASSLPGPMNTEAFF. CDR3 DNA sequence: TGTGCCAGCAGTCTGCCGGGACCCATGAACACTGAAGCTTTCTTT. This chain connects TRBV11-2 to TRBJ1-1; a possible D gene is TRBD1 (5 bases). CDR3 length: 15 amino acids. With 6 bases removed from V and 0 bases from J, the gap between germline ends came to 14 bases. The germline V gene encodes CDR1 SGHAT and CDR2 FQNNGV.

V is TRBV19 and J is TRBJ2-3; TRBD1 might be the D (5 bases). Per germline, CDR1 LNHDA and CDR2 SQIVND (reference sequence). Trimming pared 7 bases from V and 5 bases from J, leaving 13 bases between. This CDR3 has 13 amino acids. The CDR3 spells CASNQRQKDTQYF. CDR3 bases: TGTGCCAGTAACCAAAGACAGAAAGATACGCAGTATTTT.

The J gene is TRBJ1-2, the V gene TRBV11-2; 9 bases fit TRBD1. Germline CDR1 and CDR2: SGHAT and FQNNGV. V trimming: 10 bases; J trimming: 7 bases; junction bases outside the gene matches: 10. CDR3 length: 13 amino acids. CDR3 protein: CAILDRGARGYTF. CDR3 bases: TGTGCCATTTTAGACAGGGGGGCTCGTGGCTACACCTTC.

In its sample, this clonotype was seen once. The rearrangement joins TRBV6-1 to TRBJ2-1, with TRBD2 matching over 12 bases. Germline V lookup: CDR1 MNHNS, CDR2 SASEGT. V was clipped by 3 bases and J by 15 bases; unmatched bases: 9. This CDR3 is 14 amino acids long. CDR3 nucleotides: TGTGCCAGCAGTGAGGTTCCTAGCGGGAGGGCCGGGTTCTTC. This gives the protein CASSEVPSGRAGFF.

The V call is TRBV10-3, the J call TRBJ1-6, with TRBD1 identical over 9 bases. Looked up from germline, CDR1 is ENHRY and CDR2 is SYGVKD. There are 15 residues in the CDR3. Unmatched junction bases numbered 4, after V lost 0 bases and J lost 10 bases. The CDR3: CAISESDRGESPLHF. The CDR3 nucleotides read TGTGCCATCAGTGAGTCGGACAGGGGTGAGTCACCCCTCCACTTT.

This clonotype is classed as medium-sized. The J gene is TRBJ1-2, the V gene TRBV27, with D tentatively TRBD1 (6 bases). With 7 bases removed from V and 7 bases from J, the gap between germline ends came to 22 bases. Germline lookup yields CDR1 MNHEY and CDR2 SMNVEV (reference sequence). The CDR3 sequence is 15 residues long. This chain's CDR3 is CASTASPQGIRGYTF. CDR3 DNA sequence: TGTGCCAGCACCGCCTCCCCACAGGGAATTCGTGGCTACACCTTC.

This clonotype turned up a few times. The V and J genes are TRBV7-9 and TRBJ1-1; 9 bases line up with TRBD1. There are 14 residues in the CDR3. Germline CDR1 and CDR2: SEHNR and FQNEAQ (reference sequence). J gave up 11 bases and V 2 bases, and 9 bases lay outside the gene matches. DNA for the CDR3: TGTGCCAGCAGCTTACAACCGGGACAGGGAGCGGCTTTCTTT. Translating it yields CASSLQPGQGAAFF.

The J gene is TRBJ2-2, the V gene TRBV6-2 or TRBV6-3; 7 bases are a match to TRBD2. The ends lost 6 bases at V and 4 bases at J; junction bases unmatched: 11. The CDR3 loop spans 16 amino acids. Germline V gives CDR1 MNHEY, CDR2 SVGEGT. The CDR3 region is CASSRLASGITGELFF. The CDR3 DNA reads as TGTGCCAGCAGCCGCCTCGCCAGCGGGATCACCGGGGAGCTGTTTTTT.

Here the CDR3 DNA reads TGCAGTGCTAGGACTATCGGCGGCGAGCAGTACTTC. Translation gives CSARTIGGEQYF. V usage is TRBV20-1 and J usage is TRBJ2-7; weak D call: TRBD2 (5 bases). Trimming cost V 3 bases and J 6 bases, with 12 bases left between them. Germline CDR1 is DFQATT and CDR2 is SNEGSKA (reference sequence). This CDR3 has 12 amino acids.